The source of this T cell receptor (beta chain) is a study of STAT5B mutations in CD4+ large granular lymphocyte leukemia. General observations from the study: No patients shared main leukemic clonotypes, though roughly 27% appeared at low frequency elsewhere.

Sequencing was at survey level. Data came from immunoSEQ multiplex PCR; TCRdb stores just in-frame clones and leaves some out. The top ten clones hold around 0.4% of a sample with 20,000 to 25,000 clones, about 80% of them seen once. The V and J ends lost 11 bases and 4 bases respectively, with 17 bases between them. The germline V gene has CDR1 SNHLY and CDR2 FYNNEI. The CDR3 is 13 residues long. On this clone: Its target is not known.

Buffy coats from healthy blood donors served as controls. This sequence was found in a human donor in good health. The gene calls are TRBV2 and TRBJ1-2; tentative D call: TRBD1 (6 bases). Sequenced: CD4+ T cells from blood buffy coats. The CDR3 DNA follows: TGTGCCCGGGGGCGGGGGACAAGCTATGGCTACACCTTC. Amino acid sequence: CARGRGTSYGYTF.